The clone carrying this T cell receptor (beta chain) was seen a few times. Its cognate antigen is unknown. The record originates from a study of T cells in Graves' hyperthyroidism and ophthalmopathy. Overall study findings and caveats: Appearing also in blood were most of the thyroid clonotypes expanded above 0.001.

RNA transcripts yielded amplified TCR beta CDR3 regions. Researchers ran a first-round RT-PCR on the TCR CDR3 using the HTBI primer set. TCRdb reprocessed the multiplex PCR reads via MiXCR and lists one record per CDR3 protein. Seen here are approximately 610,000 distinct CDR3 sequences, over 15% observed once, and the top ten hold approximately 20%. The length of the CDR3 is 16 residues. Germline V gene data show CDR1 as WNHNN and CDR2 as SYGVQD (reference sequence). V lost 6 bases and J lost 8; bases outside the gene matches: 8. Patients counted as stable if ophthalmopathy did not develop within 18 months.

Sequenced: blood. This sequence originates from a woman aged 18-35 years with Graves' hyperthyroidism. J is TRBJ2-2 and V is TRBV10-1, with TRBD2 matching over 14 bases. CDR3 sequence reads: CASRLGLAGVGGELFF. CDR3 DNA sequence: TGCGCCAGCAGATTGGGACTAGCGGGAGTCGGAGGGGAGCTGTTTTTT.